The clone carrying this T cell receptor beta chain was detected ten times or more. This specimen belongs to a study of T cells in Graves' hyperthyroidism and ophthalmopathy. RNA transcripts provided the source from which TCR beta CDR3 regions were amplified. The HTBI primer set drove a first-round RT-PCR of the TCR CDR3. Each CDR3 protein is one row after TCRdb ran MiXCR on the multiplex PCR reads. The sample comprises fewer than 750,000 distinct CDR3 sequences, roughly 15% of which are singletons, and about 12% rests with the top ten. Between the trimmed V and J ends, which lost 3 bases and 2 bases, there was a span of 15 bases. From germline, CDR1 is MDHEN and CDR2 SYDVKM. The CDR3 covers 16 residues.

The sequenced sample consisted of blood. The chain employs TRBV28 and TRBJ2-3; D is perhaps TRBD2 (6 bases). This sequence was found in a woman aged 50 to 60 with Graves' ophthalmopathy. The chain's CDR3 is CASSFGSGYSTDTQYF. The DNA of the CDR3 is TGTGCCAGCAGTTTCGGGAGCGGGTACTCCACAGATACGCAGTATTTT.